This entry concerns a single T cell receptor beta chain. This sample was taken from a study of blood T cell repertoires in COVID-19. Assay used: immunoSEQ multiplex PCR; TCRdb lists only in-frame clones, some missing. The repertoire includes approximately 230,000 clones, roughly 87% of them detected once, and roughly 6.3% sits in the top ten. Germline assignment: CDR1 SGHRS and CDR2 YFSETQ. Trimming removed 3 bases from V and 4 bases from J; junction bases left unmatched: 5. The CDR3 is 14 amino acids. Sequenced sample: PBMCs or T cells enriched from blood (not recorded which). The chain recombines TRBV5-1 with TRBJ2-7; TRBD1 matches at 9 bases. This sequence was found in a woman under 40 with acute COVID-19. The CDR3 region is CASSSEDRGYEQYF. CDR3 nucleotides: TGCGCCAGCAGCTCCGAGGACAGGGGATACGAGCAGTACTTC.